This TCR beta chain was obtained from a study of T cell repertoires in cytomegalovirus infection. Study-wide background: Public signatures in TCR beta pointed to CMV infection and matching HLA type.

Germline V lookup: CDR1 MNHNY, CDR2 SVGAGI (reference sequence). CDR3 length: 18 residues. The ends lost 4 bases at V and 5 bases at J; junction bases unmatched: 14. One entry per CDR3 protein, called by TCRdb with MiXCR from the reads. This repertoire shows 650,000 to 900,000 distinct CDR3 sequences, 25% to 35% found once; its top ten account for under 15%. On this clonotype itself: Its specificity is not known.

The chain has TRBV6-6 and TRBJ1-2; TRBD1 matches at 12 bases. The sequenced sample was cultured CD8+ T cells from PBMCs, obtained from culture after CMV antigen stimulation. The TCR originated in a human donor in good health (CMV status not recorded). Some clones in this sample may be carry-over from other donors' samples. In DNA, the CDR3 is TGTGCCAGCAGTTCCTACTCGGGACAGGGGGCCTTTTGGTATGGCTACACCTTC. This encodes CASSSYSGQGAFWYGYTF.